The next 27 T cell receptor beta chains were all read from a single sample in a study of T cells in Graves' hyperthyroidism and ophthalmopathy. Authors of the study amplified TCR beta CDR3 regions from RNA transcripts. The primer set for the first-round RT-PCR of the TCR CDR3 was HTBI. MiXCR was run by TCRdb on the multiplex PCR reads, yielding one entry per CDR3 protein. The sample carries about half a million distinct CDR3 sequences, 22% recorded once. The material sequenced was blood. Source of these receptors: a woman in her seventies with Graves' ophthalmopathy.

This clonotype was seen a single time. The chain carries TRBV19 and TRBJ2-7, with D possibly being TRBD1 (5 bases). With 5 bases removed from V and 7 bases from J, the gap between germline ends came to 18 bases. The germline CDR1 and CDR2 sequences are LNHDA and SQIVND (reference sequence). CDR3 size: 14 residues. The CDR3 DNA reads TGTGCCAGTAGTGGATCCTCCAGGGTTCAAGAGCAGTACTTC. The encoded protein is CASSGSSRVQEQYF.

This sequence joins TRBV28 and TRBJ2-1; 7 bases are shared with TRBD2. Germline V CDR1 and CDR2: MDHEN, SYDVKM. J lost 7 bases, V lost 6 bases, and 12 bases had no gene match. The CDR3 runs to 15 residues. CDR3 nucleotide sequence: TGTGCCAGCAGGCCGGGGGGTTATACGGCGAATGAGCAGTTCTTC. It codes for CASRPGGYTANEQFF.

This clonotype was seen many times. The V gene is TRBV11-2, the J gene TRBJ2-1; tentatively, D is TRBD1 or TRBD2 (6 bases each). Trimming took off 2 bases at V and 8 bases at J, with 16 bases between the two ends. Germline V gene data show CDR1 as SGHAT and CDR2 as FQNNGV. The CDR3 has 15 amino acids. The DNA for the CDR3 is TGTGCCAGCAGCTTACAGGGGCTAACGGGGGATGAGCAGTTCTTC. Protein sequence: CASSLQGLTGDEQFF.

The V call is TRBV12-3 or TRBV12-4, the J call TRBJ2-4, with D perhaps matching TRBD1 (5 bases). The CDR3 has 15 residues. Trimming pared 1 base from V and 4 bases from J, leaving 11 bases between. CDR3: CASSLVGVTKNIQYF. CDR3 DNA sequence: TGTGCCAGCAGTTTAGTAGGGGTAACTAAAAACATTCAGTACTTC.

This clonotype was observed at least ten times. This chain uses TRBV11-1 with TRBJ2-7; 9 nucleotides line up with TRBD1. The CDR3 contains 15 residues. The V segment lost 9 bases and the J segment 5 bases; nucleotides outside the gene matches: 14. Germline V gene sequence: CDR1 SGHAT, CDR2 FQDESV (reference sequence). This CDR3 reads CASSARTGANHEQYF. CDR3 DNA sequence: TGTGCCAGTTCCGCTCGGACAGGGGCTAATCACGAGCAGTACTTC.

CDR3 bases: TGCAGTGCCGGAAGGGGGGGAGGGCCGGGCAATGAGCAGTTCTTC. This codes for CSAGRGGGPGNEQFF. The gene calls are TRBV20-1 and TRBJ2-1; a weak D match, TRBD2 (7 bases). The CDR3 runs to 15 residues. Germline V gene data show CDR1 as DFQATT and CDR2 as SNEGSKA (reference sequence). Between the trimmed V and J ends, which lost 6 bases and 6 bases, there was a span of 21 bases.

The V call is TRBV27, the J call TRBJ1-5; the D gene is possibly TRBD1 (6 bases). This CDR3 region has 14 residues. V was clipped by 2 bases and J by 7 bases, with 12 bases between them. Per germline, CDR1 MNHEY and CDR2 SMNVEV (reference sequence). The CDR3 nucleotides read TGTGCCAGCAGTTTAGAGGGGGAAAGCCAGCCCCAGCATTTT. Translated: CASSLEGESQPQHF.

J is TRBJ2-7 and V is TRBV5-1; tentatively, D is TRBD2 (6 bases). The CDR3 totals 15 residues. V was shortened by 4 bases and J by 3 bases, with 17 bases between the two germline ends. CDR1 and CDR2 from the germline V gene are SGHRS and YFSETQ. The CDR3 protein is CASSPSGGDGYEQYF. CDR3 sequence (DNA): TGCGCCAGCAGCCCCAGCGGCGGGGACGGCTACGAGCAGTACTTC.

The V and J genes are TRBV28 and TRBJ1-2; 7 positions match TRBD1. CDR1 and CDR2 (germline): MDHEN, SYDVKM. J gave up 8 bases and V 3 bases, and 12 bases lay outside the gene matches. The CDR3 is 15 amino acids. CDR3: CASSFPGQPSGGYTF. The CDR3 bases are TGTGCCAGCAGTTTCCCGGGACAGCCCAGCGGGGGCTACACCTTC.

V gene TRBV7-8 combines with J gene TRBJ2-7; D is uncertain. The CDR3 has 13 amino acids. The V gene lost 10 bases and the J gene lost 0 bases, with 13 bases spanning the gap. Germline values: CDR1 SGHVS, CDR2 FQNEAQ. The CDR3 DNA is TGTGCCACCCGGCAGGCCACCTCCTACGAGCAGTACTTC. Translating gives CATRQATSYEQYF.

The chain carries TRBV4-1 and TRBJ2-3; D uncertain. Trimming took 1 base from V and 1 from J, leaving 6 bases between them. CDR1 and CDR2 (germline): MGHRA, YSYEKL. The CDR3 extends over 14 amino acids. Written as DNA, the CDR3 is TGCGCCAGCAGCCAAGGGGTCGGCACAGATACGCAGTATTTT. Protein: CASSQGVGTDTQYF.

V gene TRBV12-3 or TRBV12-4 combines with J gene TRBJ2-7; 10 bases agree with TRBD2. The CDR3 consists of 14 residues. V shed 6 bases, J shed 2 bases, and the junction held 4 bases outside the gene matches. CDR3 DNA sequence: TGTGCCAGCAGGGCTAGCGGGAGAACCTACGAGCAGTACTTC. This codes for CASRASGRTYEQYF.

This chain links TRBV24-1 with TRBJ1-2; D possibly corresponds to TRBD1 (5 bases). Looked up from germline, CDR1 is KGHDR and CDR2 is SFDVKD. The CDR3 covers 13 residues. Deletions cut 12 bases from V and 5 bases from J, with 18 bases between. The CDR3 loop is CAPRRGKQYGYTF. The CDR3 DNA reads as TGTGCCCCGAGGAGGGGTAAGCAGTATGGCTACACCTTC.

The table lists this clonotype with many counts. V is TRBV7-2 and J is TRBJ1-1; unclear D gene. V dropped 0 bases and J dropped 1 base, with 6 bases sitting between them. CDR1 is SGHTA and CDR2 is FQGNSA in the germline V gene. The CDR3 is 14 amino acids. Here the CDR3 DNA reads TGTGCCAGCAGCTTAGCTTGGAAGAACACTGAAGCTTTCTTT. It yields the protein CASSLAWKNTEAFF.

The chain combines TRBV7-2 with TRBJ2-5, with 9 bases identical to TRBD1. V dropped 5 bases and J dropped 4; count of bases not matched to a gene: 8. CDR1 and CDR2 from the germline V gene are SGHTA and FQGNSA. The CDR3 contains 15 residues. The CDR3 here is CASSVSGTGLETQYF. CDR3 DNA sequence: TGTGCCAGCAGCGTCTCCGGGACAGGGTTAGAGACCCAGTACTTC.

The sample holds a few counts of this clonotype. This chain joins TRBV7-9 and TRBJ1-2; possible D gene TRBD1, 5 bases. V lost 8 bases, J lost 0 bases, and 13 bases lay in between. The CDR3 runs 14 residues. Germline CDR1 SEHNR, CDR2 FQNEAQ (reference sequence). CDR3 nucleotide sequence: TGTGCCAGCGACAGCGGAGTATCTAACTATGGCTACACCTTC. Translation: CASDSGVSNYGYTF.

This clonotype was seen a few times. The chain combines TRBV5-1 with TRBJ1-1; D is unclear. The germline V and J ends were trimmed by 2 bases and 8 bases, with 19 bases remaining between them. This CDR3 is 15 amino acids long. Germline CDR1 is SGHRS and CDR2 is YFSETQ. The CDR3 protein is CASSLQTDSTTEAFF. The CDR3 region has the DNA TGCGCCAGCAGCTTACAGACGGACTCAACGACCGAAGCTTTCTTT.

This clonotype was counted between two and nine times. V gene TRBV28 combines with J gene TRBJ1-2; 9 nucleotides line up with TRBD1. CDR1 is MDHEN and CDR2 is SYDVKM in the germline V gene. This CDR3 spans 15 amino acids. V dropped 6 bases and J dropped 1; count of bases not matched to a gene: 6. CDR3 loop: CASRSQGADNYGYTF. CDR3 in DNA: TGTGCCAGCAGGTCACAGGGGGCGGATAACTATGGCTACACCTTC.

The chain joins TRBV6-2 or TRBV6-3 to TRBJ2-1; 16 positions agree with TRBD2. The J call is uncertain, as TRBJ2-7 better fits the DNA end. Germline V gene lookup returns CDR1 MNHEY and CDR2 SVGEGT. The CDR3 sequence is 17 residues long. CDR3 amino acids: CASRLFGTSGRGNEQYF. The CDR3 nucleotides read TGTGCCAGCAGACTTTTCGGGACTAGCGGGAGGGGTAATGAGCAGTACTTC.

V usage is TRBV27 and J usage is TRBJ2-5; the match to TRBD1 covers 8 bases. Germline assignment: CDR1 MNHEY and CDR2 SMNVEV (reference sequence). This CDR3 is built from 14 residues. V gave up 6 bases and J gave up 5 bases; unmatched junction bases: 8. Here the CDR3 DNA reads TGTGCCAGCAGGAAGACAGGGGCGGGGGAGACCCAGTACTTC. Translated, it gives CASRKTGAGETQYF.

There are many counts of this clonotype. This chain uses TRBV2 with TRBJ2-2; the D gene is possibly TRBD1 (5 bases). This CDR3 spans 15 amino acids. V shed 5 bases and J shed 9 bases, with 19 bases lying between them. Germline V gene lookup returns CDR1 SNHLY and CDR2 FYNNEI. The CDR3 DNA sequence: TGTGCCAGCAGTATAATGCAGGGTGGTCGCCGGGAGCTGTTTTTT. Translation gives CASSIMQGGRRELFF.

V gene TRBV4-2 combines with J gene TRBJ2-5, with a possible D match to TRBD1 (5 bases). The germline V gene has CDR1 LGHNA and CDR2 YNFKEQ. CDR3 size: 15 residues. Trimming removed 3 bases from V and 4 bases from J, with 15 bases in between. The CDR3 sequence: CASSQAQGVAETQYF. The CDR3 nucleotides are TGTGCCAGCAGCCAGGCTCAGGGTGTAGCAGAGACCCAGTACTTC.

The V call is TRBV19, the J call TRBJ1-5, with a tentative D call TRBD1 (5 bases). Germline loops: CDR1 LNHDA, CDR2 SQIVND (reference sequence). CDR3 length: 17 amino acids. Trimming removed 3 bases from V and 5 bases from J, with 20 bases in between. This CDR3 is CASSIGGRWRAYQPQHF. CDR3 coding DNA: TGTGCCAGTAGTATCGGGGGAAGGTGGAGGGCCTATCAGCCCCAGCATTTT.

This clonotype has only one observation. The chain is built from TRBV5-1 and TRBJ1-6; D not certain. Germline lookup yields CDR1 SGHRS and CDR2 YFSETQ. The V end was cut by 1 base, the J end by 8 bases, with 7 bases between. The CDR3 extends over 13 amino acids. The CDR3: CASSLSSDSPLHF. The CDR3 nucleotides are TGCGCCAGCAGCTTGTCTTCGGATTCACCCCTCCACTTT.

This clonotype was counted only a few times. The chain employs TRBV30 and TRBJ1-4, with D perhaps TRBD1 (6 bases). CDR3 length equals 15 residues. V was trimmed by 8 bases and J by 7 bases, leaving 23 bases between them. Looked up from germline, CDR1 is GTSNPN and CDR2 is SVGIG (reference sequence). The chain's CDR3 is CALGQGKVNTEKLFF. As DNA, the CDR3 is TGTGCCCTGGGGCAGGGGAAGGTGAATACTGAAAAACTGTTTTTT.

There are many counts of this clonotype. This chain joins TRBV12-3 or TRBV12-4 and TRBJ2-3; 9 nucleotides line up with TRBD2. J was trimmed by 6 bases and V by 3 bases; bases with no gene match: 10. The CDR3 totals 16 residues. The CDR3 here is CASSFGGRAGGDTQYF. The CDR3 nucleotides read TGTGCCAGCAGTTTTGGCGGGAGGGCCGGCGGGGATACGCAGTATTTT.

The CDR3: CASSLWAGTGNNQPQHF. In DNA form, the CDR3 reads TGTGCCAGCAGTTTATGGGCCGGGACAGGGAACAATCAGCCCCAGCATTTT. The gene calls are TRBV28 and TRBJ1-5; 9 nucleotides agree with TRBD1. V shed 0 bases and J 3 bases; nucleotides not matched to a gene: 6. In germline, CDR1 is MDHEN, CDR2 SYDVKM. The CDR3 sequence is 17 residues long.